The subject of this entry is one T cell receptor (beta chain). This specimen comes from a study of cytomegalovirus exposure and HLA in healthy donors. The PCR was carried out with 60 Vbeta primers and 13 Jbeta primers. Only in-frame clones appear in the TCRdb table, and some are missing; sequencing was by immunoSEQ multiplex PCR. This sample has 150,000 to 200,000 clones, with 80% found just once. Sequenced input: PBMCs. This TCR was recovered from a young man in good health and CMV-seronegative.

The CDR3 spells CASSLAAQGVINEQFF. The CDR3, as DNA: TGTGCCAGCAGCTTGGCCGCACAGGGGGTAATCAATGAGCAGTTCTTC. The gene calls are TRBV5-4 and TRBJ2-1, with 8 bases aligning to TRBD1. The CDR3 consists of 16 residues. Germline CDR1 is SGHNT and CDR2 is YYREEE (reference sequence). The J segment lost 6 bases and the V segment lost 0 bases, leaving 8 bases of the junction unmatched.